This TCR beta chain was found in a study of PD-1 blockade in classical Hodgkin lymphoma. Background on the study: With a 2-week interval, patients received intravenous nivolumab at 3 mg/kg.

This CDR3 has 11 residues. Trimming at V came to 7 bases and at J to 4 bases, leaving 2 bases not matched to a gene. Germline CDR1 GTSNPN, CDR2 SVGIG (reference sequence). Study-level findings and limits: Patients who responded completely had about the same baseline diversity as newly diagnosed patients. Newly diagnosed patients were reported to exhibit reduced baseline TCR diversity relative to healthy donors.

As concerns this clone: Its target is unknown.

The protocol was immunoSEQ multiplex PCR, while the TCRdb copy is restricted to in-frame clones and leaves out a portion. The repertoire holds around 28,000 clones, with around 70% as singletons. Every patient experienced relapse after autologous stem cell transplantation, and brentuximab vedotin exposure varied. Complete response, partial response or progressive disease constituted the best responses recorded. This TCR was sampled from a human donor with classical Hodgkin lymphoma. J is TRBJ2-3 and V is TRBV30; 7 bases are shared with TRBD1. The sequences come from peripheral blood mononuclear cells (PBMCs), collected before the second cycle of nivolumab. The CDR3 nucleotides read TGTGCCTTCACAGGGGCAGATACGCAGTATTTT. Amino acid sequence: CAFTGADTQYF.